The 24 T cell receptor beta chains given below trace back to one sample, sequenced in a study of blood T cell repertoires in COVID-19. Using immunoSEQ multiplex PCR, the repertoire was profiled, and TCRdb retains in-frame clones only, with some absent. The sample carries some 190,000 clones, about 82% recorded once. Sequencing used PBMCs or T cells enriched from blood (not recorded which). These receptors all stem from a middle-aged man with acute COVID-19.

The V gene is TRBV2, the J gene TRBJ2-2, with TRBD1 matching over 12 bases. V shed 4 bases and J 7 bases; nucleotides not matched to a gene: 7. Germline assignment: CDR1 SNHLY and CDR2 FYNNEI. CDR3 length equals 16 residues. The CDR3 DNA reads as TGTGCCAGCAGTGTAATGGGACAGGGGGCACGCGGGGAGCTGTTTTTT. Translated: CASSVMGQGARGELFF.

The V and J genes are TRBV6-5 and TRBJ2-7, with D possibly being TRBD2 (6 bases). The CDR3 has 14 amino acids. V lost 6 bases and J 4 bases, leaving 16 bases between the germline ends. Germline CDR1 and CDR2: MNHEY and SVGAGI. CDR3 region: CASSRTWTTYEQYF. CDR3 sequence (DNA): TGTGCCAGCAGCCGGACCTGGACTACTTACGAGCAGTACTTC.

The CDR3 here is CASGDSEQALFGYTF. In DNA form, the CDR3 reads TGTGCCAGCGGAGACTCCGAACAGGCGCTCTTTGGCTACACCTTC. J is TRBJ1-2 and V is TRBV21-1; TRBD1, as called in the table, went unchecked against the DNA. TRBV21-1 is a pseudogene. This CDR3 has 15 amino acids.

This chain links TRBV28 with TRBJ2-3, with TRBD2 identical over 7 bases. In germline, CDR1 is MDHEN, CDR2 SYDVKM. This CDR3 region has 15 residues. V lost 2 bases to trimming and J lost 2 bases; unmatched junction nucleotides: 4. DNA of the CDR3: TGTGCCAGCAGTTTACAGAGCGGGACCACAGATACGCAGTATTTT. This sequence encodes CASSLQSGTTDTQYF.

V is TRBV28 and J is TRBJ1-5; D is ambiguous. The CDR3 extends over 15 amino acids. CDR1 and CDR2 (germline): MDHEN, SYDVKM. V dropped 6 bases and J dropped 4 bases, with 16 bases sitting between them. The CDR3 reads CASRKTSLMNQPQHF. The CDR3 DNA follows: TGTGCCAGCAGAAAGACTTCTCTTATGAATCAGCCCCAGCATTTT.

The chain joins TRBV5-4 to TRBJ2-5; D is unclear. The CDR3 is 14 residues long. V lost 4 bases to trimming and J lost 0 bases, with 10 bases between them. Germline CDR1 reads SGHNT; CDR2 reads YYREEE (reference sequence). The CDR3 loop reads CASSRLADQETQYF. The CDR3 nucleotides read TGTGCCAGCAGCAGATTAGCCGACCAAGAGACCCAGTACTTC.

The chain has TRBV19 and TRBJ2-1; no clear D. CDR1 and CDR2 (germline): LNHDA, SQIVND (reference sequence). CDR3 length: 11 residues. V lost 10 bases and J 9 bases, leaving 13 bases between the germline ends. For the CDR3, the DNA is TGTGCCACCTCGGGTCTCGGTGAGCAGTTCTTC. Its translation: CATSGLGEQFF.

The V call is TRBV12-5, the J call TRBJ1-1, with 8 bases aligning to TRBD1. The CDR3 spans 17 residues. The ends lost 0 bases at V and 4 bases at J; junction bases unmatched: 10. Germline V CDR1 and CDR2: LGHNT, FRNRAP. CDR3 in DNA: TGTGCTAGTGGTTTGGTACTGACAGGGGACGTCGTCACTGAAGCTTTCTTT. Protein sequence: CASGLVLTGDVVTEAFF.

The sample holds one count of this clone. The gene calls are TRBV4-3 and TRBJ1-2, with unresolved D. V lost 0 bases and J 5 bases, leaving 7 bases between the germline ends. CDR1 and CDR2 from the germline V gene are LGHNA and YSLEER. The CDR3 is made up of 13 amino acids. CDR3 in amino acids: CASSQDEGYGYTF. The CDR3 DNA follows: TGCGCCAGCAGCCAAGATGAGGGTTATGGCTACACCTTC.

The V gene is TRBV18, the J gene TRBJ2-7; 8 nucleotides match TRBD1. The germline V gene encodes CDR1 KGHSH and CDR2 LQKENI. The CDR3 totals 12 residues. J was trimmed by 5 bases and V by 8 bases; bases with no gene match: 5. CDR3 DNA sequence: TGTGCCAGCAGGACAGGGATAAACGAGCAGTACTTC. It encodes CASRTGINEQYF.

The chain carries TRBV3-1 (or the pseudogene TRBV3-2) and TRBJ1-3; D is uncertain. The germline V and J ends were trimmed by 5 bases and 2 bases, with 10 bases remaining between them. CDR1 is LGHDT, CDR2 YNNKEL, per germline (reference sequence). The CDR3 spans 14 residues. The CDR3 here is CASSSGRTGNTIYF. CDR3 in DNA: TGTGCCAGCAGCTCGGGAAGAACTGGAAACACCATATATTTT.

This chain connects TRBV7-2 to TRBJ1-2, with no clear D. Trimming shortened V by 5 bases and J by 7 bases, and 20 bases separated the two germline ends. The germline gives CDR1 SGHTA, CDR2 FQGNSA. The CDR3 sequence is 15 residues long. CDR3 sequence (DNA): TGTGCCAGCAGCCCACTGATACGGGTTAATGGTGGCTACACCTTC. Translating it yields CASSPLIRVNGGYTF.

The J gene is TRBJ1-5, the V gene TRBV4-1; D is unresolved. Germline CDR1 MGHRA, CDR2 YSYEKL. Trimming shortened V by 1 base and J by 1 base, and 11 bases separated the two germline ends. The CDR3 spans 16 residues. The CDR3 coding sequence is TGCGCCAGCAGCCAAGTCGACACCCTAAGCAATCAGCCCCAGCATTTT. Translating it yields CASSQVDTLSNQPQHF.

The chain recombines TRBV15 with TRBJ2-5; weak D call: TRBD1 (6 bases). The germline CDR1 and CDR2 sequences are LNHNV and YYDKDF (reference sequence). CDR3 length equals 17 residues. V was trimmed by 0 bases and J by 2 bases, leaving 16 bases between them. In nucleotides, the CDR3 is TGTGCCACCAGCAGAGAGATGGTAGGGGGAACTCAAGAGACCCAGTACTTC. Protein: CATSREMVGGTQETQYF.

This CDR3 is CASSPDWTTYEQYF. The CDR3 DNA reads as TGTGCCAGCAGCCCAGACTGGACAACCTACGAGCAGTACTTC. This rearrangement joins TRBV5-4 to TRBJ2-7, with a tentative D call TRBD1 (5 bases). The V gene's germline CDR1 is SGHNT and CDR2 YYREEE (reference sequence). Trimming pared 4 bases from V and 2 bases from J, leaving 13 bases between. The CDR3 is 14 amino acids. Complete variable domain (other parts from reference TRBV5-4 and TRBJ2-7): ETGVTQSPTHLIKTRGQQVTLRCSSQSGHNTVSWYQQALGQGPQFIFQYYREEENGRGNFPPRFSGLQFPNYSSELNVNALELDDSALYLCASSPDWTTYEQYFGPGTRLTVT.

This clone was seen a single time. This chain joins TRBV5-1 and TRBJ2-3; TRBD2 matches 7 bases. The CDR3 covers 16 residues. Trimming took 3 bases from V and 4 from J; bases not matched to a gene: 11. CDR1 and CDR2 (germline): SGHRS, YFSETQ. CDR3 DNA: TGCGCCAGCAGCTCTGTGGGAGGGCCGTATTCAGATACGCAGTATTTT. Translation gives CASSSVGGPYSDTQYF.

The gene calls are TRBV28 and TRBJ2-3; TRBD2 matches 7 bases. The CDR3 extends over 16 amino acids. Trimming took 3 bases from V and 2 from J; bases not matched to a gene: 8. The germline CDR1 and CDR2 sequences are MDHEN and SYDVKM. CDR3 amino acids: CASSFSSGKNTDTQYF. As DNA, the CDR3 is TGTGCCAGCAGTTTCTCCAGCGGGAAGAACACAGATACGCAGTATTTT.

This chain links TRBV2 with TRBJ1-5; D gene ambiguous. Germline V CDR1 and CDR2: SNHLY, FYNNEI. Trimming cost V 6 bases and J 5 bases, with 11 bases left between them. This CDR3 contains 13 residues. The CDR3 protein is CASSATEYQPQHF. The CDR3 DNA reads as TGTGCCAGCAGCGCCACAGAGTATCAGCCCCAGCATTTT.

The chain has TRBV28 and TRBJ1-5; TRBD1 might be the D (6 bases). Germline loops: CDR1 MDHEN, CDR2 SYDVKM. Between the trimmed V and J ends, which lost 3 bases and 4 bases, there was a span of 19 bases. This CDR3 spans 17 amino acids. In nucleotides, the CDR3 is TGTGCCAGCAGTTTGGACCTTCCCCGGGACACAAATCAGCCCCAGCATTTT. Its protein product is CASSLDLPRDTNQPQHF.

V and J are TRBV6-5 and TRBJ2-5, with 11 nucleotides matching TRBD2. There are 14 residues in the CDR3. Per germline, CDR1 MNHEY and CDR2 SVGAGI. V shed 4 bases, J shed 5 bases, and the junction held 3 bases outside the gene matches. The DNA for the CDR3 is TGTGCCAGCAGTTTCGGACTAGCGGGTGAGACCCAGTACTTC. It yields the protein CASSFGLAGETQYF.

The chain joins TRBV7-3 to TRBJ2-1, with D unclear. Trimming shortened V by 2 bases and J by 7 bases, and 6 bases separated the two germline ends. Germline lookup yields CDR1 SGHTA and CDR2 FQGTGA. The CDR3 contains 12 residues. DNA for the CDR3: TGTGCCAGCAGCTTATCAGGAAATGAGCAGTTCTTC. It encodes CASSLSGNEQFF.

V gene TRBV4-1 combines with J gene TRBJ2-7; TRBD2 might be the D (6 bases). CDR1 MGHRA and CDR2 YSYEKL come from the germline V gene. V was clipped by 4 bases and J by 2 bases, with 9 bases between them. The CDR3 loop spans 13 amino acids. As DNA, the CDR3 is TGCGCCAGCAGCCTGGGACTTACCTACGAGCAGTACTTC. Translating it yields CASSLGLTYEQYF.

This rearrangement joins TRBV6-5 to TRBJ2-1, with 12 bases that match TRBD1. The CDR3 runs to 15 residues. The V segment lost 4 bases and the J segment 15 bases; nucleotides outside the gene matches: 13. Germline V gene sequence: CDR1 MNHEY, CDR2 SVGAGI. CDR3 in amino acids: CASSLDRDRGRKRFF. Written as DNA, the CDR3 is TGTGCCAGCAGTTTAGACCGGGACAGGGGGCGCAAGCGGTTCTTC.

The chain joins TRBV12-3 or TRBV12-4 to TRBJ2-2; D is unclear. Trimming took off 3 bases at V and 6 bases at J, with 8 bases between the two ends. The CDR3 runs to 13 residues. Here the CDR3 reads CASSFTEAGELFF. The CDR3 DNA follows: TGTGCCAGCAGTTTTACTGAGGCCGGGGAGCTGTTTTTT.